This T cell receptor beta chain was identified in a study of blood T cell repertoires in COVID-19. Study in general: Researchers got acute and convalescent COVID-19 samples from the United States, Italy and Spain.

V was clipped by 8 bases and J by 1 base, with 11 bases between them. From germline, CDR1 is MNHEY and CDR2 SMNVEV (reference sequence). The CDR3 loop spans 13 amino acids. As handled by the study authors: Amplifying reference gene primers gave estimates of nucleated cell counts. The assay was immunoSEQ multiplex PCR, and TCRdb's table has in-frame clones only and misses some. V, J and clone size were drawn from that table, and D and trimming were deduced from the DNA. The table includes 200,000 to 250,000 clones, about 86% detected once. The chain carries TRBV27 and TRBJ1-1; D not resolved. The sequencing input was peripheral blood. The clonotype was recovered from a man aged 60 to 75 with acute or convalescent COVID-19. CDR3 DNA sequence: TGTGCCAGCCTCACGCGGGCGAACACTGAAGCTTTCTTT. It specifies CASLTRANTEAFF.